This record looks at one T cell receptor (beta chain) sequence and its context. Its antigen is not known. The data derive from a study of breast tumors, draining lymph nodes, adjacent tissues. The study, taken as a whole, reports: Findings are consistent with lymph node origin and intratumoral expansion of most tumor T cells. Data only fit, rather than demonstrated, lymph node origin of most tumor T cells.

One entry per CDR3 protein, called by TCRdb with MiXCR from the multiplex PCR reads. The sample includes about 200,000 distinct CDR3 sequences, about 34% of them seen just once. Breast cancer patients provided tissue from their axillary draining lymph nodes. The TCR originated in a female donor with breast cancer. Some clones in this sample may be carry-over from other donors' samples. Sequencing was done on a sample of axillary lymph node tissue.

CDR3 DNA sequence: TGTGCCAGCAGCATCGCCGGGACTAGCGGGATGATTGATGAGCAGTTCTTC. Translated: CASSIAGTSGMIDEQFF. The chain combines TRBV7-9 with TRBJ2-1, with 13 bases lining up with TRBD2. J was trimmed by 8 bases and V by 5 bases; bases with no gene match: 12. Germline V gene sequence: CDR1 SEHNR, CDR2 FQNEAQ (reference sequence). CDR3 length equals 17 residues.